This TCR beta chain was retrieved from a study of blood T cell repertoires in COVID-19. TCRdb's copy holds only in-frame clones and misses some; the assay was immunoSEQ multiplex PCR. This repertoire shows 65,000 to 70,000 clones, 60% to 85% found once; its top ten account for roughly a quarter. The CDR3 consists of 15 residues. V was shortened by 2 bases and J by 9 bases, with 16 bases between the two germline ends. CDR1 and CDR2 (germline): KGHDR, SFDVKD. The specimen was peripheral blood. The chain carries TRBV24-1 and TRBJ2-1, with D perhaps matching TRBD2 (5 bases). The clonotype originates from a human donor in a cohort sampled during active COVID-19. CDR3 region: CATSDSGLQAGEQFF. CDR3 DNA: TGTGCCACCAGTGATTCCGGACTGCAGGCAGGTGAGCAGTTCTTC.